The clone carrying this T cell receptor (beta chain) was detected only once. The source of the sample is a study of control samples from healthy donors and cancer patients. Germline loops: CDR1 SNHLY, CDR2 FYNNEI. V lost 6 bases, J lost 0 bases, and 15 bases lay in between. The CDR3 covers 17 residues. Generated by immunoSEQ multiplex PCR, the TCRdb table keeps only in-frame clones and is missing some. The top ten hold 5.5% to 8% of the sample, which has roughly 370,000 clones, 90% seen once. This chain uses TRBV2 with TRBJ1-6; D gene ambiguous. Sequenced sample: PBMCs. This TCR came from a man aged 35-49 years with head and neck cancer. CDR3 region: CASSAKTVSSYNSPLHF. DNA for the CDR3: TGTGCCAGCAGCGCCAAGACGGTGAGCTCCTATAATTCACCCCTCCACTTT.